The following is a T cell receptor beta chain sequence with its context. A read error may be the cause here, since a much bigger clone is one base away. This CDR3 is missing its conserved last phenylalanine or tryptophan, likely due to a read error. The time point: newly diagnosed GD, antithyroid drugs for less than 3 months. With RNA extracted from PBMCs as input, the TCR library was made. These data originate in a study of regulatory T cells in long-lasting Graves disease. Both iRepertoire HTBI primers and Arm-PCR of CDR3 regions were used to build the TCR beta libraries. TCRdb independently ran MiXCR on the multiplex PCR reads; one entry per CDR3 protein. This sample has 510,000 or so distinct CDR3 sequences, with 12% found just once. The CDR3 totals 15 residues. Trimming took off 3 bases at V and 4 bases at J, with 18 bases between the two ends. Germline CDR1 DFQATT, CDR2 SNEGSKA (reference sequence).

These records were also assigned to another study, of T cells in Graves' hyperthyroidism and ophthalmopathy.

The V gene is TRBV20-1, the J gene TRBJ1-2, with a weak D call TRBD1 (6 bases). Sequencing was performed on peripheral blood mononuclear cells (PBMCs), taken at new diagnosis, from a patient treated with antithyroid drugs. The sequence was collected from a young woman with Graves disease. CDR3 sequence: CSAREGTKGGYGYTV. CDR3 DNA: TGCAGTGCTAGGGAGGGGACCAAAGGGGGCTATGGCTACACCGTC.